Each of the 22 T cell receptor beta chains below was sequenced from the same sample in a study of T cell changes during pregnancy in multiple sclerosis. Sequenced by immunoSEQ multiplex PCR; TCRdb stores in-frame clones only, minus some. Among about 130,000 clones listed, about 95% were seen once. Source: peripheral blood, taken after pregnancy. These receptors all come from a female donor with multiple sclerosis, enrolled in a pregnancy study.

This chain connects TRBV21-1 to TRBJ1-4; the DNA was not compared with TRBD1, the D call given in the table. TRBV21-1 is recorded as a pseudogene. The CDR3 covers 17 residues. The CDR3 sequence: CASSKVGRGRVEEKLFF. The CDR3 region has the DNA TGTGCCAGCAGCAAAGTCGGCAGGGGGCGCGTAGAGGAAAAACTGTTTTTT.

V usage is TRBV5-1 and J usage is TRBJ1-1, with a tentative D call TRBD1 (5 bases). Germline-derived CDR1 and CDR2 are SGHRS and YFSETQ. V was shortened by 6 bases and J by 3 bases, with 15 bases between the two germline ends. CDR3 length: 14 amino acids. The chain's CDR3 is CASIASQGDTEAFF. CDR3 DNA: TGCGCCAGCATCGCGTCTCAGGGTGACACTGAAGCTTTCTTT.

With respect to this clone: The sample carries other DNA sequences with the same CDR3. V is TRBV27 and J is TRBJ2-7, with TRBD2 matching over 11 bases. CDR1 is MNHEY, CDR2 SMNVEV, per germline (reference sequence). The CDR3 runs 16 residues. The ends lost 2 bases at V and 2 bases at J; junction bases unmatched: 5. The CDR3 coding sequence is TGTGCCAGCAGTTTACTTCTAGCGGGAGGACCCTACGAGCAGTACTTC. Translating it yields CASSLLLAGGPYEQYF.

This clone was seen a handful of times. The V gene is TRBV10-3, the J gene TRBJ2-7; perhaps TRBD2 as D (7 bases). The germline V gene has CDR1 ENHRY and CDR2 SYGVKD. The length of the CDR3 is 12 residues. This chain's CDR3 is CAISPTESGGAV. The DNA for the CDR3 is TGTGCCATCAGCCCCACCGAGAGTGGGGGGGCGGTA.

V and J are TRBV29-1 and TRBJ2-7; possible D gene TRBD2, 5 bases. The CDR3 is 14 amino acids. The V end lost 6 bases, the J end lost 3 bases, and 18 bases lay between the germline ends. Germline V gene sequence: CDR1 SQVTM, CDR2 ANQGSEA. CDR3 in amino acids: CSVRGVSGYYEQYF. The CDR3 coding sequence is TGCAGCGTCCGAGGCGTGTCGGGGTACTACGAGCAGTACTTC.

The chain combines TRBV7-2 with TRBJ2-1; 7 bases fit TRBD2. The trim removed 5 bases at V and 7 bases at J, leaving 11 bases unmatched. The CDR3 has 15 amino acids. Germline lookup yields CDR1 SGHTA and CDR2 FQGNSA. CDR3 nucleotide sequence: TGTGCCAGCAGCCGGGACCCGCGGGGGAGGAATGAGCAGTTCTTC. Encoded protein: CASSRDPRGRNEQFF.

The rearrangement joins TRBV29-1 to TRBJ1-1; D is uncertain. Between the trimmed V and J ends, which lost 0 bases and 1 base, there was a span of 9 bases. The V gene's germline CDR1 is SQVTM and CDR2 ANQGSEA. The CDR3 runs to 14 residues. CDR3 sequence reads: CSVEEHTKNTEAFF. DNA of the CDR3: TGCAGCGTTGAAGAGCACACAAAGAACACTGAAGCTTTCTTT.

The chain has TRBV19 and TRBJ2-7; 9 bases are shared with TRBD2. Trimming at V came to 1 base and at J to 3 bases, leaving 4 bases not matched to a gene. The CDR3 has 15 amino acids. Germline V gene data show CDR1 as LNHDA and CDR2 as SQIVND (reference sequence). CDR3 coding DNA: TGTGCCAGTAGTATAGGTAGCGGGAGCCGCTACGAGCAGTACTTC. Encoded protein: CASSIGSGSRYEQYF.

The rearrangement links TRBV5-1 to TRBJ1-2, with TRBD1 matching 8 bases. Germline-derived CDR1 and CDR2 are SGHRS and YFSETQ. V gave up 2 bases and J gave up 4 bases; unmatched junction bases: 4. The CDR3 runs 14 residues. The CDR3 protein is CASSFGTGGYGYTF. The CDR3 bases are TGCGCCAGCAGCTTCGGTACAGGGGGCTATGGCTACACCTTC.

The chain employs TRBV6-6 and TRBJ1-2; D call uncertain. The length of the CDR3 is 14 residues. V shed 7 bases and J shed 2 bases, with 14 bases lying between them. Germline V CDR1 and CDR2: MNHNY, SVGAGI (reference sequence). The CDR3, as DNA: TGTGCCAGCAATAAACCTCCAGGAAACTATGGCTACACCTTC. Protein sequence: CASNKPPGNYGYTF.

The rearrangement uses TRBV30 and TRBJ2-1, with 10 bases identical to TRBD2. Germline V lookup: CDR1 GTSNPN, CDR2 SVGIG (reference sequence). CDR3 length: 15 amino acids. V shed 0 bases and J 3 bases; nucleotides not matched to a gene: 2. The CDR3 is CAWSVGTSVYNEQFF. Here the CDR3 DNA reads TGTGCCTGGAGTGTTGGGACTAGCGTCTACAATGAGCAGTTCTTC.

V gene TRBV25-1 combines with J gene TRBJ2-3; 7 bases align to TRBD1. The CDR3 runs 14 residues. V lost 4 bases to trimming and J lost 2 bases; unmatched junction nucleotides: 3. CDR1 is MGHDK, CDR2 SYGVNS, per germline. CDR3 region: CASSVGQVTDTQYF. The CDR3 DNA sequence: TGTGCCAGCAGTGTCGGACAGGTCACAGATACGCAGTATTTT.

V gene TRBV5-8 combines with J gene TRBJ2-5; TRBD2 might be the D (6 bases). V lost 4 bases and J 5 bases, leaving 18 bases between the germline ends. CDR1 SGHTS and CDR2 YDEGEE come from the germline V gene. This CDR3 has 15 amino acids. The CDR3 protein is CASSPGRDLQETQYF. DNA for the CDR3: TGTGCCAGCAGCCCAGGCAGGGACTTGCAGGAGACCCAGTACTTC.

The chain employs TRBV9 and TRBJ2-3; TRBD2 matches at 11 bases. Germline-derived CDR1 and CDR2 are SGDLS and YYNGEE. CDR3 length equals 16 residues. Trimming removed 0 bases from V and 5 bases from J; junction bases left unmatched: 5. CDR3 in amino acids: CASSVGATSGRDTQYF. CDR3 sequence (DNA): TGTGCCAGCAGCGTAGGGGCCACTAGCGGGAGAGATACGCAGTATTTT. The entire variable domain, with the rest obtained from reference TRBV9 and TRBJ2-3, is as follows: DSGVTQTPKHLITATGQRVTLRCSPRSGDLSVYWYQQSLDQGLQFLIQYYNGEERAKGNILERFSAQQFPDLHSELNLSSLELGDSALYFCASSVGATSGRDTQYFGPGTRLTVL.

This rearrangement joins TRBV15 to TRBJ2-3; no definite D call. Trimming stripped 4 bases from V and 4 bases from J, with 21 bases between. Germline V gene sequence: CDR1 LNHNV, CDR2 YYDKDF (reference sequence). The CDR3 covers 17 residues. The CDR3 reads CATSTRHTVLGPDTQYF. The CDR3 DNA is TGTGCCACCAGCACCCGTCACACAGTTTTGGGTCCAGATACGCAGTATTTT.

The sample holds one count of this clone. J is TRBJ2-1 and V is TRBV29-1; 11 nucleotides line up with TRBD1. V lost 0 bases to trimming and J lost 3 bases; unmatched junction nucleotides: 10. CDR3 length: 18 amino acids. Germline V lookup: CDR1 SQVTM, CDR2 ANQGSEA. The CDR3 DNA follows: TGCAGCGTTGAAGATGGACAGGGGGCGACTAGCGTCTACAATGAGCAGTTCTTC. It yields the protein CSVEDGQGATSVYNEQFF.

The gene calls are TRBV7-2 and TRBJ2-5, with D maybe TRBD1 (6 bases). This CDR3 comprises 13 residues. CDR1 is SGHTA, CDR2 FQGNSA, per germline. Trimming stripped 5 bases from V and 5 bases from J, with 12 bases between. The CDR3: CASSPQGGETQYF. The CDR3 nucleotides are TGTGCCAGCAGCCCACAGGGTGGGGAGACCCAGTACTTC. Complete variable domain (other parts from reference TRBV7-2 and TRBJ2-5): GAGVSQSPSNKVTEKGKDVELRCDPISGHTALYWYRQSLGQGLEFLIYFQGNSAPDKSGLPSDRFSAERTGGSVSTLTIQRTQQEDSAVYLCASSPQGGETQYFGPGTRLLVL.

The V gene is TRBV19, the J gene TRBJ1-2, with a weak D call TRBD1 (6 bases). Trimming shortened V by 6 bases and J by 8 bases, and 22 bases separated the two germline ends. This CDR3 is built from 15 residues. Per the germline V gene, CDR1 is LNHDA and CDR2 is SQIVND (reference sequence). Here the CDR3 reads CASSPFQDSYRGYTF. In nucleotides, the CDR3 is TGTGCCAGTAGCCCATTCCAGGACAGCTATAGGGGCTACACCTTC.

The chain combines TRBV5-4 with TRBJ2-3, with 9 bases lining up with TRBD1. Trimming at V came to 0 bases and at J to 4 bases, leaving 0 bases not matched to a gene. The germline V gene encodes CDR1 SGHNT and CDR2 YYREEE (reference sequence). The length of the CDR3 is 14 residues. The CDR3, as DNA: TGTGCCAGCAGCTTGGGACAGGGGGCAGATACGCAGTATTTT. Protein product: CASSLGQGADTQYF.

J is TRBJ1-2 and V is TRBV18, with D perhaps TRBD1 (5 bases). Germline loops: CDR1 KGHSH, CDR2 LQKENI. V was shortened by 3 bases and J by 0 bases, with 8 bases between the two germline ends. The CDR3 is 14 residues long. The chain's CDR3 is CASSPGGANYGYTF. CDR3 bases: TGTGCCAGCTCACCCGGGGGGGCTAACTATGGCTACACCTTC. Full variable domain (rest looked up from reference TRBV18 and TRBJ1-2): NAGVMQNPRHLVRRRGQEARLRCSPMKGHSHVYWYRQLPEEGLKFMVYLQKENIIDESGMPKERFSAEFPKEGPSILRIQQVVRGDSAAYFCASSPGGANYGYTFGSGTRLTVV.

The genes are TRBV15 and TRBJ2-3; 10 nucleotides agree with TRBD1. Germline assignment: CDR1 LNHNV and CDR2 YYDKDF (reference sequence). The CDR3 is 16 residues long. Germline trimming cut 1 base from V and 1 base from J; bases unmatched to any gene: 2. This chain's CDR3 is CATSRVTGGRTDTQYF. CDR3 DNA sequence: TGTGCCACCAGCAGAGTGACAGGGGGCCGCACAGATACGCAGTATTTT.

The chain recombines TRBV19 with TRBJ1-5, with 7 bases fitting TRBD1. The junction had 4 bases not matched to a gene; V was cut back by 8 bases and J by 0 bases. Germline V CDR1 and CDR2: LNHDA, SQIVND (reference sequence). This CDR3 region has 14 residues. The DNA for the CDR3 is TGTGCCAGTTTGGGACAGAATAGCAATCAGCCCCAGCATTTT. It is translated as CASLGQNSNQPQHF.